The 2 T cell receptor beta chains below were found in one sample sequenced in a study of blood T cell repertoires in COVID-19. Using immunoSEQ multiplex PCR, the repertoire was profiled, and TCRdb retains in-frame clones only, with some absent. The data hold almost 350,000 clones, with roughly 86% observed a single time. The sequenced material came from PBMCs or T cells enriched from blood (not recorded which). These receptors originate from a woman in her 30s who had been exposed to COVID-19.

V and J are TRBV28 and TRBJ2-5, with D perhaps TRBD2 (5 bases). The CDR3 contains 16 residues. Germline V gives CDR1 MDHEN, CDR2 SYDVKM. V lost 3 bases, J lost 6 bases, and 20 bases lay in between. CDR3 DNA: TGTGCCAGCAGTTTTAAGATCGGGATTGGGCCTCAGACCCAGTACTTC. Amino acids: CASSFKIGIGPQTQYF. Supplemented by reference TRBV28 and TRBJ2-5, the full variable domain reads DVKVTQSSRYLVKRTGEKVFLECVQDMDHENMFWYRQDPGLGLRLIYFSYDVKMKEKGDIPEGYSVSREKKERFSLILESASTNQTSMYLCASSFKIGIGPQTQYFGPGTRLLVL.

The chain is built from TRBV5-1 and TRBJ2-7; the D gene is possibly TRBD1 (6 bases). The CDR3 is 14 amino acids. Trimming left V 0 bases short and J 2 bases short, with 9 bases between. CDR1 SGHRS and CDR2 YFSETQ come from the germline V gene. CDR3 bases: TGCGCCAGCAGCTTGGGGACAGTGACCTACGAGCAGTACTTC. Translating gives CASSLGTVTYEQYF.